These 9 T cell receptor beta chains were all obtained from the same sample, sequenced in a study of blood T cell repertoires in COVID-19. This table comes from immunoSEQ multiplex PCR, and its TCRdb copy is limited to in-frame clones, with some not included. The table has 150,000 to 200,000 clones, approximately 90% seen once. The sequencing input was peripheral blood. The receptors were sampled from a woman aged 55 to 70 who had recovered from COVID-19.

The chain links TRBV24-1 to TRBJ2-7; 7 bases line up with TRBD1. The germline gives CDR1 KGHDR, CDR2 SFDVKD. Trimming at V came to 3 bases and at J to 5 bases, leaving 9 bases not matched to a gene. The CDR3 runs 15 residues. The CDR3 nucleotides read TGTGCCACCAGTGATCCCAGACAGGGCTTCGACGAGCAGTACTTC. Protein product: CATSDPRQGFDEQYF.

This rearrangement joins TRBV2 to TRBJ2-1; 7 nucleotides line up with TRBD2. V gave up 3 bases and J gave up 0 bases; unmatched junction bases: 2. Germline assignment: CDR1 SNHLY and CDR2 FYNNEI. This CDR3 is built from 15 residues. The CDR3 sequence is CASSEGGVSYNEQFF. For the CDR3, the DNA is TGTGCCAGCAGTGAGGGGGGGGTCTCCTACAATGAGCAGTTCTTC.

The chain joins TRBV5-1 to TRBJ1-1, with D perhaps matching TRBD1 (5 bases). This CDR3 has 14 amino acids. V shed 3 bases and J shed 4 bases, with 13 bases lying between them. Germline V lookup: CDR1 SGHRS, CDR2 YFSETQ. CDR3 DNA sequence: TGCGCCAGCAGCTCCCTATTGGGGGGCACTGAAGCTTTCTTT. Translated, it gives CASSSLLGGTEAFF.

The chain uses TRBV6-2 or TRBV6-3 and TRBJ1-1; no reliable D call. Per the germline V gene, CDR1 is MNHEY and CDR2 is SVGEGT. The V end was cut by 6 bases, the J end by 3 bases, with 11 bases between. This CDR3 comprises 13 residues. The CDR3 DNA follows: TGTGCCAGCAGCAGTTTGAGCTACACTGAAGCTTTCTTT. Amino acids: CASSSLSYTEAFF.

The chain links TRBV3-1 (or the pseudogene TRBV3-2) to TRBJ2-2, with D unresolved. V was shortened by 0 bases and J by 5 bases, with 10 bases between the two germline ends. Germline assignment: CDR1 LGHDT and CDR2 YNNKEL (reference sequence). This CDR3 contains 15 residues. Here the CDR3 DNA reads TGTGCCAGCAGCCAAGACAGGATGTTTACCGGGGAGCTGTTTTTT. Residues: CASSQDRMFTGELFF.

This clone was observed a single time. V gene TRBV28 combines with J gene TRBJ2-7; 16 bases match TRBD2. The length of the CDR3 is 17 residues. Losses at the gene ends were 3 bases for V and 4 bases for J; bases not matched to a gene: 6. Per germline, CDR1 MDHEN and CDR2 SYDVKM. CDR3 amino acids: CASSFGTSGGARYEQYF. For the CDR3, the DNA is TGTGCCAGCAGTTTTGGGACTAGCGGGGGGGCTCGGTACGAGCAGTACTTC.

This sequence joins TRBV5-1 and TRBJ2-5, with a tentative D call TRBD2 (5 bases). The CDR3 has 15 residues. The germline V gene encodes CDR1 SGHRS and CDR2 YFSETQ. Trimming took off 1 base at V and 4 bases at J, with 14 bases between the two ends. The CDR3 coding sequence is TGCGCCAGCAGCTTGTACGGGGTGGCTGGAGAGACCCAGTACTTC. Protein sequence: CASSLYGVAGETQYF.

This clone was found a few times. This chain links TRBV23-1 with TRBJ2-5; TRBD1 matches 7 bases. TRBV23-1 is an ORF; its function is uncertain. This CDR3 has 16 amino acids. V shed 5 bases and J 2 bases; nucleotides not matched to a gene: 11. CDR3 coding DNA: TGCGCCAGCAGTGCCCCCCTTCGGACAGGACAAGAGACCCAGTACTTC. Translating gives CASSAPLRTGQETQYF.

V and J are TRBV2 and TRBJ1-6, with 7 nucleotides matching TRBD1. Trimming cost V 7 bases and J 8 bases; bases outside gene matches: 8. Germline-derived CDR1 and CDR2 are SNHLY and FYNNEI. The CDR3 is 14 amino acids. The CDR3 region is CASTGQASDSPLHF. CDR3 nucleotides: TGTGCCAGCACCGGACAGGCCTCGGATTCACCCCTCCACTTT.